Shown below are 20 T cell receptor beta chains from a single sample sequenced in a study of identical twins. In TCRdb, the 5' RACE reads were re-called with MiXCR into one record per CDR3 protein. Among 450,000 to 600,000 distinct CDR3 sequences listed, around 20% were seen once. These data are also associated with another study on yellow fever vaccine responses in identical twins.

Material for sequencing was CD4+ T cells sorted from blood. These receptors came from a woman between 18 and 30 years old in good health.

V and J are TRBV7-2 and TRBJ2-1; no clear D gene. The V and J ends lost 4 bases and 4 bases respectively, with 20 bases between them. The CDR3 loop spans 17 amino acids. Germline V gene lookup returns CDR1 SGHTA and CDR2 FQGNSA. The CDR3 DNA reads TGTGCCAGCAGCTCCTACGATGGTTTCGCTACTTACAATGAGCAGTTCTTC. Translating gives CASSSYDGFATYNEQFF.

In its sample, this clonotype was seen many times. The DNA of the CDR3 is TGTGCCAGCAGTTCCGGACAGCCTGATCGACCCCAGCATTTT. Protein: CASSSGQPDRPQHF. The chain combines TRBV27 with TRBJ1-5; tentative D call: TRBD1 (6 bases). CDR1 and CDR2 (germline): MNHEY, SMNVEV (reference sequence). The V and J ends lost 4 bases and 10 bases respectively, with 17 bases between them. The CDR3 is 14 residues long.

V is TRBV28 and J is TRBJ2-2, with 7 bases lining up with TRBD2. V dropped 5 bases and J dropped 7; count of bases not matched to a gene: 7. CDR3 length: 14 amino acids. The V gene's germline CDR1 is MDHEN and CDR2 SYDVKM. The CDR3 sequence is CASSSGTTGGELFF. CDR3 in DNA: TGTGCCAGCAGTAGCGGGACGACGGGCGGGGAGCTGTTTTTT.

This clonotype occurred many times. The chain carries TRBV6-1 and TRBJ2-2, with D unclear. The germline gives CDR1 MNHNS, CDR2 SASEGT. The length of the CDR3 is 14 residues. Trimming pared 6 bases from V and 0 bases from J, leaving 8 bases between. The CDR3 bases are TGTGCCAGCAGACTGAAAGCGAACACCGGGGAGCTGTTTTTT. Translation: CASRLKANTGELFF.

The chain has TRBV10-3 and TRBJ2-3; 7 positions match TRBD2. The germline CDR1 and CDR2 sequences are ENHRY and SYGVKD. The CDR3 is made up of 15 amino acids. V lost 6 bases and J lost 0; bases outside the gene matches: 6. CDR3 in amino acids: CAISLLAQSTDTQYF. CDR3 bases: TGTGCCATCAGCCTACTAGCGCAGAGCACAGATACGCAGTATTTT.

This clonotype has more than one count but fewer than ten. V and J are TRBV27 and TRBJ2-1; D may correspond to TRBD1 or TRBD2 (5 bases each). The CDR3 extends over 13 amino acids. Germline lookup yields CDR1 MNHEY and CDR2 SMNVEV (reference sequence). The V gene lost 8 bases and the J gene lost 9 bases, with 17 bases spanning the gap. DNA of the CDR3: TGTGCCAGCGGCCCAGGGAGTGAGGGTGAGCAGTTCTTC. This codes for CASGPGSEGEQFF.

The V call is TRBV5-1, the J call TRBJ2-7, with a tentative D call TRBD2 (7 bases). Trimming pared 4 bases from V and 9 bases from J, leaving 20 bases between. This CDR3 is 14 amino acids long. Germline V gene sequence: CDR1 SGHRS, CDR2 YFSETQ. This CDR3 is CASSPGAVGEGQYF. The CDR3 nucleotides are TGCGCCAGCAGCCCAGGGGCCGTCGGGGAGGGGCAGTACTTC.

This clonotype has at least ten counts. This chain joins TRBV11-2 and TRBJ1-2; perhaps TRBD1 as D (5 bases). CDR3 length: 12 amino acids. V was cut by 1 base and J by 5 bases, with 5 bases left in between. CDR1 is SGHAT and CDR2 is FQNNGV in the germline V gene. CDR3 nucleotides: TGTGCCAGCAGCTTAGGACAGTATGGCTACACCTTC. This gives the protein CASSLGQYGYTF.

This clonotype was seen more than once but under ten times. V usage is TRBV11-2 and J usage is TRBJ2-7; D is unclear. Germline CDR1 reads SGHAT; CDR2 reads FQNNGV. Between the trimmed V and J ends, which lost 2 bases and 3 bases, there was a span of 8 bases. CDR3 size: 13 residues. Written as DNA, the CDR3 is TGTGCCAGCAGCTTACTAACGGACTACGAGCAGTACGTC. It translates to CASSLLTDYEQYV.

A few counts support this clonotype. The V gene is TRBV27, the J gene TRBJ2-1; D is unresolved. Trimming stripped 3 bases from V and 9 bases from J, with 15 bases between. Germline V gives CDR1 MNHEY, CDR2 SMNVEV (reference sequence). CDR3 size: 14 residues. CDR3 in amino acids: CASSFRETDGEQFF. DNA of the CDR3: TGTGCCAGCAGTTTTAGAGAGACTGACGGTGAGCAGTTCTTC.

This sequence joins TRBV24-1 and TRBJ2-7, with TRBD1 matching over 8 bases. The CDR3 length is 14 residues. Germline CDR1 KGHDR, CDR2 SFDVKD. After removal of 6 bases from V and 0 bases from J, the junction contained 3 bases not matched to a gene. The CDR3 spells CATSSGTGSYEQYF. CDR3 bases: TGTGCCACCAGTTCAGGGACAGGCTCCTACGAGCAGTACTTC.

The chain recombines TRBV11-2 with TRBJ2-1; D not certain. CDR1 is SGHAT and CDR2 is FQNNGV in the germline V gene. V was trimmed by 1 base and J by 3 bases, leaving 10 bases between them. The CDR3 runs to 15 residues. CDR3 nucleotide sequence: TGTGCCAGCAGCTTAGGGCCCTACGGCTACAATGAGCAGTTCTTC. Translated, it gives CASSLGPYGYNEQFF.

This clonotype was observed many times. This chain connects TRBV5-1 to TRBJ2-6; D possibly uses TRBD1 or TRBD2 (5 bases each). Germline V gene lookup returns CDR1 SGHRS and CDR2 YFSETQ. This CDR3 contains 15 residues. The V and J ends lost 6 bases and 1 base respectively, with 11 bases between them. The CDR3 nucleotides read TGCGCCAGCAATACGGGGCGGTCTGGGGCCAACGTCCTGACTTTC. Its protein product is CASNTGRSGANVLTF.

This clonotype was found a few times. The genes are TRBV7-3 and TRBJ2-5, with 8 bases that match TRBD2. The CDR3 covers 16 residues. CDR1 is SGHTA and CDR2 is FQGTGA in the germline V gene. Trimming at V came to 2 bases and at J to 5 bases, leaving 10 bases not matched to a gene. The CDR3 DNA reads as TGTGCCAGCAGCTTAGGAGTAGCGGGGCGCTCGGAGACCCAGTACTTC. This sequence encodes CASSLGVAGRSETQYF.

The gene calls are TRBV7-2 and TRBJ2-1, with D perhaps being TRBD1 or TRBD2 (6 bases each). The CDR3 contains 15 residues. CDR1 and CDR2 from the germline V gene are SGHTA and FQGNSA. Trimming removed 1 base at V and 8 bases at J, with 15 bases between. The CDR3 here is CASSLVGGQGYEQFF. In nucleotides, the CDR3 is TGTGCCAGCAGCTTAGTTGGGGGGCAAGGTTATGAGCAGTTCTTC.

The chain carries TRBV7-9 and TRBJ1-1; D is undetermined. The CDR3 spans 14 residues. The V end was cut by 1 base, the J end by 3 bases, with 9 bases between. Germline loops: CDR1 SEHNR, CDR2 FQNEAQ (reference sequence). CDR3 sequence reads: CASSLVGEHTEAFF. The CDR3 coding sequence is TGTGCCAGCAGCTTAGTGGGAGAACACACTGAAGCTTTCTTT.

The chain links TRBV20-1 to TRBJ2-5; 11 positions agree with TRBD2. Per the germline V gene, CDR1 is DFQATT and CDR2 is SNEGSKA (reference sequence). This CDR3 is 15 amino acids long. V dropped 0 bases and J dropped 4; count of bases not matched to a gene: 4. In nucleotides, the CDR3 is TGCAGTGCTAGAGATCTTACTAGCGGGAGAGAGACCCAGTACTTC. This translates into CSARDLTSGRETQYF.

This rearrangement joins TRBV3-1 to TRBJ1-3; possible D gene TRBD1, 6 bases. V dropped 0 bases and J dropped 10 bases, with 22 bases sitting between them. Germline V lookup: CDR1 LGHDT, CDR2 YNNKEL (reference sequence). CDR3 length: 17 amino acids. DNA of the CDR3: TGTGCCAGCAGCCAAGAAGGGGGACCTTCGAACCGGGGGACCATATATTTT. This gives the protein CASSQEGGPSNRGTIYF.

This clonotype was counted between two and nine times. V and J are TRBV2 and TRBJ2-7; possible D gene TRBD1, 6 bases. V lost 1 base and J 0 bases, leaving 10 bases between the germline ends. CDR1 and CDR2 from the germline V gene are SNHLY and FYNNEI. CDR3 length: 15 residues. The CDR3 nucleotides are TGTGCCAGCAGTGAAGACAGGGTGAGCTCCTACGAGCAGTACGTC. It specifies CASSEDRVSSYEQYV.

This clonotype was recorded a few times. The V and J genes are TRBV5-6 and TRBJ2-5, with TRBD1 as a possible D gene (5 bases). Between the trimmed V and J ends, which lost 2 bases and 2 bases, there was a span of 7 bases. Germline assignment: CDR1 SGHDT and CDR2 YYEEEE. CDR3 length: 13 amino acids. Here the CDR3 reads CASSFGAQETQYF. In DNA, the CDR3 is TGTGCCAGCAGCTTTGGGGCACAAGAGACCCAGTACTTC.